The rows below give T cell receptor beta chains drawn from one sample of a study of human T cells and chemical hapten exposure. MiXCR was run by TCRdb on the RACE reads, yielding one entry per CDR3 protein. The sample lists around 300,000 distinct CDR3 sequences, around 5% occurring once. This sample comprised whole blood, obtained in connection with sensitization to the hapten diphenylcyclopropenone (DPC). Receptors were obtained from a woman aged 18-29 years with alopecia areata. Some clones in this sample may be carry-over from other donors' samples. The CDR3 runs from the conserved cysteine through the conserved F or W. D genes are given only for firm matches. Not all rows give a size; the values are once, few, many and, for expanded clones, a class.

>NA|TRBJ1-2|NA|TRBV5-1
CASNPGPSNYGYTF
TGCGCCAGCAACCCAGGGCCCAGCAACTATGGCTACACCTTC
>NA|TRBJ1-1|many|TRBV7-9
CASSSQGSAEAFF
TGTGCCAGCAGCAGTCAGGGATCTGCTGAAGCTTTCTTT
>NA|TRBJ2-3|many|TRBV3-1
CASSHRGSTDTQYF
TGTGCCAGCAGCCATAGGGGGAGCACAGATACGCAGTATTTT
>NA|TRBJ2-6|NA|TRBV3-1
CASSLNGFSGANVLTF
TGTGCCAGCAGCCTAAACGGGTTTTCTGGGGCCAACGTCCTGACTTTC
>TRBD2|TRBJ2-3|many|TRBV7-8
CASSPRLAGLTDTQYF
TGTGCCAGCAGCCCCAGACTAGCGGGGCTCACAGATACGCAGTATTTT
>NA|TRBJ1-2|NA|TRBV12-3/TRBV12-4
CASSLVTGLYGYTF
TGTGCCAGCAGTTTAGTAACGGGACTCTATGGCTACACCTTC
>TRBD1|TRBJ1-4|many|TRBV20-1
CSARELGTDEKLFF
TGCAGTGCTAGAGAGTTAGGGACAGATGAAAAACTGTTTTTT
>NA|TRBJ1-3|many|TRBV6-5
CASRNEGISGNTIYF
TGTGCCAGCAGGAACGAGGGGATCTCTGGAAACACCATATATTTT
>NA|TRBJ2-1|many|TRBV29-1
CSVAGGFDEQFF
TGCAGCGTTGCAGGGGGGTTCGATGAGCAGTTCTTC
>TRBD2|TRBJ2-2|many|TRBV6-2/TRBV6-3
CASTGLAGELFF
TGTGCCAGCACTGGACTAGCCGGGGAGCTGTTTTTT
>NA|TRBJ2-3|few|TRBV27
CASSPRTMLKPDTQYF
TGTGCCAGCAGTCCCAGGACGATGCTTAAACCAGATACGCAGTATTTT
>NA|TRBJ1-2|NA|TRBV3-1
CASSQDLKQGLQDYGYTF
TGTGCCAGCAGCCAAGATTTGAAACAAGGGTTGCAAGACTATGGCTACACCTTC
>NA|TRBJ1-2|few|TRBV20-1
CSARDNRGNYGYTF
TGCAGTGCTAGAGATAACCGGGGAAACTATGGCTACACCTTC
>NA|TRBJ1-4|few|TRBV14
CASSPLGRKNEKLFF
TGTGCCAGCAGCCCCCTGGGCCGCAAGAATGAAAAACTGTTTTTT
>NA|TRBJ1-1|few|TRBV2
CASEKWGNTEAFF
TGTGCCAGCGAGAAATGGGGGAACACTGAAGCTTTCTTT
>NA|TRBJ2-7|NA|TRBV28
CASSLDRLGQYF
TGTGCCAGCAGTCTCGACAGGTTGGGGCAGTACTTC
>NA|TRBJ2-2|few|TRBV5-5
CASSPSTNTGELFF
TGTGCCAGCAGCCCTTCGACGAACACCGGGGAGCTGTTTTTT
>NA|TRBJ2-7|many|TRBV29-1
CSVQSPGPGSYEQYF
TGCAGCGTTCAATCGCCGGGACCCGGCTCCTACGAGCAGTACTTC
>NA|TRBJ2-4|few|TRBV28
CASCGRAKNIQYF
TGTGCCAGCTGTGGGAGAGCCAAAAACATTCAGTACTTC
>NA|TRBJ1-1|NA|TRBV7-9
CASSWGRGSTEAFF
TGTGCCAGCAGCTGGGGCAGGGGAAGCACTGAAGCTTTCTTT
>TRBD2|TRBJ2-7|many|TRBV4-2
CASSQEPLERGAYEQYF
TGTGCCAGCAGCCAAGAGCCACTAGAGCGGGGCGCCTACGAGCAGTACTTC
>NA|TRBJ2-3|few|TRBV6-1
CASTPGGAEDTQYF
TGTGCCAGCACTCCTGGGGGGGCCGAGGATACGCAGTATTTT
>TRBD1|TRBJ2-3|few|TRBV6-1
CATRQGSSDTQYF
TGTGCCACCCGACAGGGGAGTTCAGATACGCAGTATTTT
>NA|TRBJ1-5|many|TRBV5-5
CASSPTGPPQHF
TGTGCCAGCAGCCCGACAGGTCCGCCCCAGCATTTT
>NA|TRBJ1-3|NA|TRBV7-9
CASSAGTIYF
TGTGCCAGCAGCGCTGGCACCATATATTTT
>NA|TRBJ1-1|many|TRBV7-3
CASSFYRGTEAFF
TGTGCCAGCAGCTTTTATCGGGGGACGGAAGCTTTCTTT
>TRBD1|TRBJ1-2|NA|TRBV6-1
CASSAGQGANSNYGYTF
TGTGCCAGCAGTGCCGGACAGGGGGCTAATTCTAACTATGGCTACACCTTC
>NA|TRBJ1-1|many|TRBV7-2
CASSLAPGTTEAFF
TGTGCCAGCAGCTTAGCACCAGGGACGACTGAAGCTTTCTTT
>TRBD1|TRBJ2-3|many|TRBV28
CASRQGGTDTQYF
TGTGCCAGCCGACAGGGTGGCACAGATACGCAGTATTTT
>TRBD1|TRBJ1-2|NA|TRBV10-3
CAIRAGTGDGYTF
TGTGCCATCAGAGCGGGGACAGGGGATGGCTACACCTTC
>NA|TRBJ2-5|many|TRBV28
CASSPLTGPGVETQYF
TGTGCCAGCAGTCCCTTGACAGGTCCCGGGGTGGAGACCCAGTACTTC
>NA|TRBJ2-5|many|TRBV29-1
CSVEDPGLTDIQETQYF
TGCAGCGTTGAAGATCCGGGACTCACGGACATTCAAGAGACCCAGTACTTC
>NA|TRBJ2-7|few|TRBV7-9
CASSLTGFTYEQYF
TGTGCCAGCAGCTTAACAGGGTTCACCTACGAGCAGTACTTC